This T cell receptor beta chain emerged from a study of control samples from healthy donors and cancer patients. TCRdb's copy holds only in-frame clones and misses some; the assay was immunoSEQ multiplex PCR. Seen here are some 150,000 clones, roughly 90% observed once, and the top ten hold less than 5%. The receptor's source is a young man in good health. Input material: blood.

Here the CDR3 reads CASSIVWGGQPGLVRDEQFF. CDR3 bases: TGTGCCAGTAGTATAGTCTGGGGGGGACAACCGGGACTAGTACGTGATGAGCAGTTCTTC. This chain links TRBV19 with TRBJ2-1; 8 bases align to TRBD2. V trimming: 1 base; J trimming: 8 bases; junction bases outside the gene matches: 22. The CDR3 loop spans 20 amino acids. The germline V gene has CDR1 LNHDA and CDR2 SQIVND (reference sequence).